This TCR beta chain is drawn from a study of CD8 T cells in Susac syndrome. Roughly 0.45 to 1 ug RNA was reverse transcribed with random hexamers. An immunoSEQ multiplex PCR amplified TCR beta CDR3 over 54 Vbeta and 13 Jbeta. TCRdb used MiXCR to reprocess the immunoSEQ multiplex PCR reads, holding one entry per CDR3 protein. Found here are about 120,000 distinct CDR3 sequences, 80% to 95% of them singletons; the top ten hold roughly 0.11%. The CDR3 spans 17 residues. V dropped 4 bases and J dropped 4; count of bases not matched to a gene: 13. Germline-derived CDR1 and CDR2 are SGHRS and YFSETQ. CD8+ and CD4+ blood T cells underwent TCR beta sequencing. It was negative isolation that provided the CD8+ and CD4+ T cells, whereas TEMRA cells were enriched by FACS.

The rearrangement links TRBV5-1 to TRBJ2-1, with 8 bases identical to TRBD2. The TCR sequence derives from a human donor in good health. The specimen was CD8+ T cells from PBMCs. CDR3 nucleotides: TGCGCCAGCAGCGGTGGCGGGGGGACTGAACGTTACAATGAGCAGTTCTTC. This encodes CASSGGGGTERYNEQFF.